This T cell receptor (beta chain) was retrieved from a study of beta chain features in type 1 diabetes. The entirety of the isolated RNA underwent reverse transcription, so expressed TCRB transcripts were sequenced. Profiled with immunoSEQ multiplex PCR; TCRdb holds only in-frame clones, not every one. The sample carries fewer than 250,000 clones, roughly two thirds recorded once. Source material: naive CD4+ T cells from blood. This sequence was found in a man aged 25 to 45 in good health.

CDR3 in DNA: TGTGCCAGCAGCTTATCGCCTACGCAGTATTTT. Encoded protein: CASSLSPTQYF. The rearrangement joins TRBV11-2 to TRBJ2-3; D call uncertain. The CDR3 has 11 amino acids. CDR1 and CDR2 (germline): SGHAT, FQNNGV. V dropped 2 bases and J dropped 8 bases, with 5 bases sitting between them.